This T cell receptor beta chain appears in the sequencing data of a study of blood T cells in healthy people across ages. Study summary: About one barcoded beta molecule was captured per two T cells (by template switching). Study-level points and caveats: Roughly linear declines in TCR beta diversity per million T cells occurred with age.

Per the germline V gene, CDR1 is MDHEN and CDR2 is SYDVKM. The CDR3 consists of 12 residues. The V and J ends lost 6 bases and 13 bases, in that order; junction bases with no gene match: 5. As concerns this clonotype: Its antigen is still unknown.

A second roughly 7 to 12 cycle PCR used barcoded and J-beta primers. Using its own MiXCR run on the 5' RACE reads, TCRdb lists one record per CDR3 protein. This table holds some 1.7 million distinct CDR3 sequences, roughly 28% found once. Healthy Caucasian individuals from Russia aged 6 to 90 were enrolled as donors. The J gene is TRBJ2-3, the V gene TRBV28; 12 bases are shared with TRBD2. The sequenced sample was blood. The source is a woman aged 25 to 39 in good health. The DNA of the CDR3 is TGTGCCAGCAGCCTGAGACTAGCGGGGGAGTATTTT. Its translation is CASSLRLAGEYF.